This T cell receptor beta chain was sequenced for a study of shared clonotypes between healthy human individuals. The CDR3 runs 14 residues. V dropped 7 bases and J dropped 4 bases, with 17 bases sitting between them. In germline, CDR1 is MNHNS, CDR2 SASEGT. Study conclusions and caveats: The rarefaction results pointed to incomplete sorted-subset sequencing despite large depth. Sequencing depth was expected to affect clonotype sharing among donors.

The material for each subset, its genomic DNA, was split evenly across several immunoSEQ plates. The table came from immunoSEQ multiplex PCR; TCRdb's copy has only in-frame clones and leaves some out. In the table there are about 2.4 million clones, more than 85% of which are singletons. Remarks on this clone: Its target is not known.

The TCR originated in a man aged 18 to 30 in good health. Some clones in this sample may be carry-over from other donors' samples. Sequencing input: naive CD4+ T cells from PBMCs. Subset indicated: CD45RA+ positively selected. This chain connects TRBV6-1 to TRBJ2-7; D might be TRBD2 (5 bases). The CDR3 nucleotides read TGTGCCAGCACTGGGCTAGCTGGGTCTTACGAGCAGTACTTC. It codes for CASTGLAGSYEQYF.